This T cell receptor beta chain was identified in a study of shared clonotypes between healthy human individuals. This table comes from immunoSEQ multiplex PCR, and its TCRdb copy is limited to in-frame clones, with some not included. The sample consists of under 600,000 clones, roughly 97% of them appearing once. The clonotype was recovered from a young woman in good health. Sequencing was carried out using naive CD4+ T cells sorted from blood. Described subset: CD45RA+ positively selected.

Here the CDR3 DNA reads TGTGCCATCAGCCGGGACAGCGCAAACAATCAGCCCCAGCATTTT. Encoded protein: CAISRDSANNQPQHF. The chain carries TRBV10-3 and TRBJ1-5; 7 bases are a match to TRBD1. J lost 3 bases, V lost 6 bases, and 8 bases had no gene match. Looked up from germline, CDR1 is ENHRY and CDR2 is SYGVKD. The CDR3 extends over 15 amino acids.